Listed here are 8 T cell receptor beta chains from one sample, sequenced in a study of blood T cell repertoires in COVID-19 (dated by TCRdb to 2018 to 2021). Preparation of the library involved the immunoSEQ multiplex PCR assay. Not all clones reach the TCRdb copy of this immuneACCESS table, which keeps in-frame sequences only. Checked studies attribute under half of the gap to unresolved V genes and leave the rest unexplained. Counted in this sample were just over 150,000 clones; around 80% of them appeared once. The top ten hold 20% to 25% of the sample. Sequenced sample: peripheral blood. The origin of the receptors is an elderly woman with acute or convalescent COVID-19.

The rearrangement uses TRBV9 and TRBJ2-6, with unresolved D. There are 11 residues in the CDR3. CDR1 and CDR2 (germline): SGDLS, YYNGEE. The V and J ends lost 4 bases and 12 bases respectively, with 8 bases between them. The chain's CDR3 is CASSKLGVLTF. The DNA of the CDR3 is TGTGCCAGCAGCAAACTTGGCGTCCTGACTTTC.

The chain uses TRBV18 and TRBJ1-1, with D perhaps TRBD1 (5 bases). The CDR3 runs to 14 residues. CDR1 is KGHSH, CDR2 LQKENI, per germline. The ends were cut back, 3 bases at V and 5 bases at J, with 13 bases in the middle. The CDR3 region has the DNA TGTGCCAGCTCACCTCGAGAGGGGAGGACTGAAGCTTTCTTT. Protein product: CASSPREGRTEAFF.

The CDR3 coding sequence is TGTGCCTGGAGTGGCCTAGGGGTTAGAGGAAACACCATATATTTT. Translating gives CAWSGLGVRGNTIYF. The chain recombines TRBV30 with TRBJ1-3, with a tentative D call TRBD1 (5 bases). The V gene lost 1 base and the J gene lost 4 bases, with 14 bases spanning the gap. The CDR3 has 15 residues. Germline V CDR1 and CDR2: GTSNPN, SVGIG (reference sequence).

The V and J genes are TRBV6-5 and TRBJ2-3; 10 positions agree with TRBD2. The CDR3 is 15 residues long. V shed 6 bases, J shed 6 bases, and the junction held 9 bases outside the gene matches. CDR1 MNHEY and CDR2 SVGAGI come from the germline V gene. CDR3 coding DNA: TGTGCCAGCAGAAAGCTAGCGGGAGCCGCGGATACGCAGTATTTT. It encodes CASRKLAGAADTQYF.

This clone appeared a single time. The chain combines TRBV18 with TRBJ1-1, with D possibly TRBD1 on 6 matching bases. V dropped 3 bases and J dropped 1 base, with 15 bases sitting between them. The germline gives CDR1 KGHSH, CDR2 LQKENI. There are 16 residues in the CDR3. In DNA, the CDR3 is TGTGCCAGCTCACCGCGGACAGCGCGAGAGAACACTGAAGCTTTCTTT. Protein: CASSPRTARENTEAFF.

This clone was detected once. The V and J genes are TRBV11-2 and TRBJ1-2, with a weak D call TRBD1 (6 bases). Trimming left V 5 bases short and J 4 bases short, with 11 bases between. This CDR3 region has 13 residues. The germline CDR1 and CDR2 sequences are SGHAT and FQNNGV. CDR3 residues: CASSQDSFYGYTF. CDR3 nucleotides: TGTGCCAGCAGCCAGGACAGTTTCTATGGCTACACCTTC.

This chain joins TRBV3-1 (or the pseudogene TRBV3-2) and TRBJ2-2, with unresolved D. CDR3 length: 13 amino acids. Deletions cut 5 bases from V and 4 bases from J, with 8 bases between. Germline V gives CDR1 LGHDT, CDR2 YNNKEL (reference sequence). The CDR3 here is CASSASGTGELFF. In DNA form, the CDR3 reads TGTGCCAGCAGCGCGAGTGGCACCGGGGAGCTGTTTTTT.

The chain carries TRBV10-3 and TRBJ2-2; 7 bases fit TRBD1. The ends lost 10 bases at V and 3 bases at J; junction bases unmatched: 8. This CDR3 is 14 amino acids long. CDR1 and CDR2 (germline): ENHRY, SYGVKD. In DNA, the CDR3 is TGTGCCACCCTGAGGCAGGGGGACACCGGGGAGCTGTTTTTT. It is translated as CATLRQGDTGELFF.